Listed here is a single TCR beta chain. This CDR3 is also generated by other DNA sequences in the sample. V shed 6 bases, J shed 3 bases, and the junction held 3 bases outside the gene matches. The CDR3 runs 13 residues. Germline-derived CDR1 and CDR2 are MNHNY and SVGAGI (reference sequence). The data derive from a study of cytotoxic CD8 clonotypes in ibrutinib-treated CLL. Study summary: Partial responses totalled approximately 24 and complete responses 2; after median approximately 74 months, approximately 15 remained remitted and about 12 progressed.

Method: immunoSEQ multiplex PCR; TCRdb's copy keeps in-frame clones and lacks some. Altogether 150,000 or so clones are present, 70% to 90% being singletons, with the ten largest covering approximately 2.9%. This sample comprised PBMCs, obtained at disease progression, from a patient treated with ibrutinib. The genes are TRBV6-6 and TRBJ1-2, with 8 bases lining up with TRBD1. The clonotype comes from a human donor with chronic lymphocytic leukemia. The CDR3 reads CASSPTGDYGYTF. The CDR3 nucleotides are TGTGCCAGCAGCCCGACAGGGGACTATGGCTACACCTTC.